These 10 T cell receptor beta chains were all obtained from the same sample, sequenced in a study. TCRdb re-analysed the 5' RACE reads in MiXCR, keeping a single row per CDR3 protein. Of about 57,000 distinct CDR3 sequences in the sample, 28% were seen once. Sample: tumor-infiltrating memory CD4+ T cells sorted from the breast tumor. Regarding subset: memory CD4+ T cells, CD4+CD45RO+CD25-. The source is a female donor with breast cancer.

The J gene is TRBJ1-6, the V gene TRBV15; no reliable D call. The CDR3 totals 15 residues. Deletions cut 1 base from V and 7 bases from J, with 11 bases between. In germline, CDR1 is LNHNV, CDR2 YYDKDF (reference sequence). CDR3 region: CATSRAGSSNSPLHF. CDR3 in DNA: TGTGCCACCAGCAGAGCGGGCAGCAGCAATTCACCCCTCCACTTT.

The CDR3, as DNA: TGTGCCAGCAGTCTAGACCCCTTCGGGAACGGGGAGCTGTTTTTT. This encodes CASSLDPFGNGELFF. The rearrangement links TRBV6-5 to TRBJ2-2; possible D gene TRBD2, 5 bases. The ends were cut back, 5 bases at V and 7 bases at J, with 17 bases in the middle. Germline V gives CDR1 MNHEY, CDR2 SVGAGI. This CDR3 spans 15 amino acids.

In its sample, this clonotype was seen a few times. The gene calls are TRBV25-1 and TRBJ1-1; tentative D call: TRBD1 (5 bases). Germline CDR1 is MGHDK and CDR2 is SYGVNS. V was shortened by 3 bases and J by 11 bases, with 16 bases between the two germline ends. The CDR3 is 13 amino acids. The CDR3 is CASSEDPSGRAFF. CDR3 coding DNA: TGTGCCAGCAGTGAGGACCCCTCGGGGCGTGCTTTCTTT.

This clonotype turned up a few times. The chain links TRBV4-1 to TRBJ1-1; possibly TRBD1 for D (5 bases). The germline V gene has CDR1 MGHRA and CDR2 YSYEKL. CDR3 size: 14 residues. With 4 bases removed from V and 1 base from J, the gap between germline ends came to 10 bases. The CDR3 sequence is CASSRGTGNTEAFF. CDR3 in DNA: TGCGCCAGCAGCCGAGGGACGGGGAACACTGAAGCTTTCTTT.

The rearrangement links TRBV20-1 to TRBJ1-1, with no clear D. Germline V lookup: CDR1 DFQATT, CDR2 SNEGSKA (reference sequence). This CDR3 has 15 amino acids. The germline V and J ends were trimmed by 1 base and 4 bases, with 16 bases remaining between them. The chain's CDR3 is CSARAESRLGTEAFF. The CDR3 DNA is TGCAGTGCTAGAGCTGAAAGCCGGCTTGGCACTGAAGCTTTCTTT.

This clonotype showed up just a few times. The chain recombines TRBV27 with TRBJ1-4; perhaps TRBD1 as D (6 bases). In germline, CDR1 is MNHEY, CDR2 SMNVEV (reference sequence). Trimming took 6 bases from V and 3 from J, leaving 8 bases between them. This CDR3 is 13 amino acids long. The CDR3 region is CASSWTANEKLFF. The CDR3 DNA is TGTGCCAGCAGCTGGACAGCTAATGAAAAACTGTTTTTT.

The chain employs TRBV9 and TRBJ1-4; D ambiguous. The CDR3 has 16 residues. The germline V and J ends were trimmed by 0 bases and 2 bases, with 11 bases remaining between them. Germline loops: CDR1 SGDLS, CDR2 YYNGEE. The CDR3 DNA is TGTGCCAGCAGCGTAGGCTTTGGCGCGACTAATGAAAAACTGTTTTTT. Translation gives CASSVGFGATNEKLFF.

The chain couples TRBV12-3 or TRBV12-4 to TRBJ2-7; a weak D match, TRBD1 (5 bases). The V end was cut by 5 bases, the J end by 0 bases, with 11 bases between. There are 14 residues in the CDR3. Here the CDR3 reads CASSTGDSSYEQYF. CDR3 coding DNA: TGTGCCAGCAGTACAGGAGATAGCTCCTACGAGCAGTACTTC.

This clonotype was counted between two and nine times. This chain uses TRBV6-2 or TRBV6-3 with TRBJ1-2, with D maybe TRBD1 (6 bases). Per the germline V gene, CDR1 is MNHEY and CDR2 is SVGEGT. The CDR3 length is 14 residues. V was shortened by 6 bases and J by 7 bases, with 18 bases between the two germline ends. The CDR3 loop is CASSAVVGAGGYTF. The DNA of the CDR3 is TGTGCCAGCAGCGCCGTCGTGGGGGCTGGTGGCTACACCTTC.

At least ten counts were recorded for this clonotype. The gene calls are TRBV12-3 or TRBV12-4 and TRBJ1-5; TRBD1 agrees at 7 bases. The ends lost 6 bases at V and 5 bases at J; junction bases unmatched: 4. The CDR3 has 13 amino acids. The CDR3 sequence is CASRRQGYQPQHF. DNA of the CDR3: TGTGCCAGCAGACGACAGGGTTATCAGCCCCAGCATTTT.